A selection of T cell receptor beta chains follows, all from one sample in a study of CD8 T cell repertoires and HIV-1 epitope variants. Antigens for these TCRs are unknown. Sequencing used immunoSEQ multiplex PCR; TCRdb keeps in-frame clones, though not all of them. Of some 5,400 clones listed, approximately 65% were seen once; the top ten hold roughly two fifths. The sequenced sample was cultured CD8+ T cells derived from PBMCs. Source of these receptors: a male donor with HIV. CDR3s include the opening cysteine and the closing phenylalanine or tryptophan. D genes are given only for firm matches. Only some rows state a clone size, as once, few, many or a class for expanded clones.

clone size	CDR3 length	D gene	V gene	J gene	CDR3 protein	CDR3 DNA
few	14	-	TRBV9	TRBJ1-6	CASSARGLYSPLHF	TGTGCCAGCAGCGCCCGGGGCTTGTATTCACCCCTCCACTTT
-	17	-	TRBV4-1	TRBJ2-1	CASSQDSIGGRRNEQFF	TGCGCCAGCAGCCAAGATAGTATCGGGGGCCGGCGGAATGAGCAGTTCTTC
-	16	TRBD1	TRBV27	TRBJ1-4	CASSLGTGGYAEKLFF	TGTGCCAGCAGTCTCGGGACAGGGGGCTACGCGGAAAAACTGTTTTTT
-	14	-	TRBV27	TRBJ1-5	CASSLSESNQPQHF	TGTGCCAGCAGTTTATCGGAAAGCAATCAGCCCCAGCATTTT
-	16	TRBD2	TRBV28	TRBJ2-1	CASSSGAGGTWNEQFF	TGTGCCAGCAGTTCAGGAGCGGGAGGTACTTGGAATGAGCAGTTCTTC
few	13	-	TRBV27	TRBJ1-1	CASSIWENTEAFF	TGTGCCAGCAGTATATGGGAGAACACTGAAGCTTTCTTT
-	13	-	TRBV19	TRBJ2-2	CASSRQETGELFF	TGTGCCAGTAGTAGACAAGAAACCGGGGAGCTGTTTTTT
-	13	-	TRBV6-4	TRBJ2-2	CASSDRNTGELFF	TGTGCCAGCAGTGACAGGAACACCGGGGAGCTGTTTTTT
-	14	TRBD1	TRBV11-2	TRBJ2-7	CASSLGTGFYEQYF	TGTGCCAGCAGCCTGGGGACAGGATTTTACGAGCAGTACTTC
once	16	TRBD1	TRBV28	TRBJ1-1	CASSPGQGYGDTEAFF	TGTGCCAGCAGTCCGGGACAGGGCTATGGGGACACTGAAGCTTTCTTT
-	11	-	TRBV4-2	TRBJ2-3	CASSQADTQYF	TGTGCCAGCAGCCAAGCAGATACGCAGTATTTT
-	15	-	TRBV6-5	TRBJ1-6	CASSYSGQDLSPLHF	TGTGCCAGCAGTTACTCGGGCCAGGACCTTTCACCCCTCCACTTT
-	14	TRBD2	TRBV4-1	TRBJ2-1	CATGGAGDYNEQFF	TGCGCCACCGGGGGAGCGGGGGACTACAATGAGCAGTTCTTC
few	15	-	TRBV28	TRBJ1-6	CASNRGVEYNSPLHF	TGTGCCAGCAACCGCGGGGTAGAGTATAATTCACCCCTCCACTTT
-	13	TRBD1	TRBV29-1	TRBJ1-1	CSITGQGSTEAFF	TGCAGCATCACCGGACAGGGTTCCACTGAAGCTTTCTTT
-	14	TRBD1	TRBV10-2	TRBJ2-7	CASSEGQGAYEQYF	TGCGCCAGCAGTGAGGGACAGGGGGCTTACGAGCAGTACTTC
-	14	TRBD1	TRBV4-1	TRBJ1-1	CASSPAQGITEAFF	TGCGCCAGCAGCCCGGCACAGGGGATCACTGAAGCTTTCTTT
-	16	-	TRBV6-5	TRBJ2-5	CASSYAVGAGQETQYF	TGTGCCAGCAGTTACGCTGTCGGGGCAGGACAAGAGACCCAGTACTTC
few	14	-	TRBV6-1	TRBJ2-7	CASSEARKGYEQYF	TGTGCCAGCAGTGAAGCGCGGAAAGGGTACGAGCAGTACTTC
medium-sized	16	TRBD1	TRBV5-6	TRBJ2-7	CASSWQSTRGLYEQYF	TGTGCCAGCAGCTGGCAGTCGACCAGGGGGCTATACGAGCAGTACTTC
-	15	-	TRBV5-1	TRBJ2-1	CASRSGQSSYNEQFF	TGCGCCAGCCGCAGCGGCCAGAGCTCCTACAATGAGCAGTTCTTC
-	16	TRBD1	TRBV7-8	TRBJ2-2	CASRSGTGARTGELFF	TGTGCCAGCAGATCCGGGACAGGGGCCCGCACCGGGGAGCTGTTTTTT
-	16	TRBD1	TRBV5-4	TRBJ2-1	CASSFSGTGLQYEQFF	TGTGCCAGCAGCTTTTCCGGGACAGGTCTGCAATATGAGCAGTTCTTC
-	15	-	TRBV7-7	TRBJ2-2	CASSPLGPRPGELFF	TGTGCTAGCAGCCCCTTGGGACCCCGCCCCGGGGAGCTGTTTTTT
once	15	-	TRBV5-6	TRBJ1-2	CASGPLVGDVYGYTF	TGTGCCAGCGGCCCGTTAGTGGGGGATGTCTATGGCTACACCTTC
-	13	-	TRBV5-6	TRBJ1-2	CASSEGPLYDYTF	TGTGCCAGCAGCGAAGGGCCTCTCTATGACTACACCTTC
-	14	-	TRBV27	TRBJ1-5	CASSLLGPNQPQHF	TGTGCCAGCAGTTTATTAGGCCCCAATCAGCCCCAGCATTTT
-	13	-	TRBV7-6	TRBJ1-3	CASSPSPGNTIYF	TGTGCCAGCAGCCCCTCCCCTGGAAACACCATATATTTT
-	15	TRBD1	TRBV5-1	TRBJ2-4	CASSLGGQPPFIQYF	TGCGCCAGCAGCTTGGGGGGACAGCCACCTTTCATTCAGTACTTC
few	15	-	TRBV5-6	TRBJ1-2	CASSLGGRANYGYTF	TGTGCCAGCAGCTTGGGAGGCCGGGCTAACTATGGCTACACCTTC
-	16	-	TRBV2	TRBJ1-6	CASSEDSTLYNSPLHF	TGTGCCAGCAGTGAAGACAGCACCCTCTATAATTCACCCCTCCACTTT
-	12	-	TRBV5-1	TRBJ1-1	CASSLGSSEAFF	TGCGCCAGCAGTCTTGGGTCCAGTGAAGCTTTCTTT
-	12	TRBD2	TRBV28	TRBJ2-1	CATRERDNEQFF	TGTGCCACGCGGGAGAGAGACAATGAGCAGTTCTTC
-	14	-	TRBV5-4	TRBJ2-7	CASSLGESAYEQYF	TGTGCCAGCAGCTTGGGGGAAAGCGCCTACGAGCAGTACTTC
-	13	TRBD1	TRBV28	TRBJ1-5	CASRTGANQPQHF	TGTGCCAGCAGGACAGGGGCGAATCAGCCCCAGCATTTT
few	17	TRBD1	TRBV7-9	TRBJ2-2	CASSLAHTGQFTGELFF	TGTGCCAGCAGCTTAGCGCATACGGGACAGTTCACCGGGGAGCTGTTTTTT
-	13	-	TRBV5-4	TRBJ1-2	CASSFRGDYGYTF	TGTGCCAGCAGCTTTCGGGGGGACTATGGCTACACCTTC
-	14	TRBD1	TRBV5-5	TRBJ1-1	CASSPRTGLTEAFF	TGTGCCAGCAGCCCCCGGACAGGGCTCACTGAAGCTTTCTTT
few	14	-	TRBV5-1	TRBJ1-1	CASSLVGRGTEAFF	TGCGCCAGCAGCTTGGTTGGAAGGGGCACTGAAGCTTTCTTT
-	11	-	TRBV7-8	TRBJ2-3	CASSLVATQYF	TGTGCCAGCAGCTTAGTAGCTACGCAGTATTTT
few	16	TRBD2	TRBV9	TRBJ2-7	CASSVGLARYSYEQYF	TGTGCCAGCAGCGTAGGACTAGCGAGGTATTCCTACGAGCAGTACTTC
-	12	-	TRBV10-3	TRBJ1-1	CAISPMNTEAFF	TGTGCCATCAGCCCAATGAACACTGAAGCTTTCTTT
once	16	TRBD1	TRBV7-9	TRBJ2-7	CASSLDPGQGAYEQYF	TGTGCCAGCAGCTTAGACCCGGGACAGGGGGCTTACGAGCAGTACTTC
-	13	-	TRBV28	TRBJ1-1	CASSLVGATEAFF	TGTGCCAGCAGTTTAGTAGGGGCCACTGAAGCTTTCTTT